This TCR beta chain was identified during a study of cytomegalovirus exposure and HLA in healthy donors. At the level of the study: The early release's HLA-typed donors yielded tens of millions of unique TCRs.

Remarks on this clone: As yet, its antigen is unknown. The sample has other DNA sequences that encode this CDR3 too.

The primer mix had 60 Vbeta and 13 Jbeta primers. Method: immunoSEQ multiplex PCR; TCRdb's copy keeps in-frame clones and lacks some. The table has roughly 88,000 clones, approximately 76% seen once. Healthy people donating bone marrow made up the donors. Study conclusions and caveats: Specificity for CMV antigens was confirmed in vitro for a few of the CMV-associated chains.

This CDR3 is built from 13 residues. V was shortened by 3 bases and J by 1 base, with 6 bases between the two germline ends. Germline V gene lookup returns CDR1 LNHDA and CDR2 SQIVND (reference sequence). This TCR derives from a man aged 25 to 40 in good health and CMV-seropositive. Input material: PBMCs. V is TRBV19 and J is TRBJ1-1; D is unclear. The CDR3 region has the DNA TGTGCCAGTAGTATCTCGCGGAACACTGAAGCTTTCTTT. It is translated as CASSISRNTEAFF.